This passage covers 27 T cell receptor beta chains from one sample sequenced in a study of blood T cell repertoires in COVID-19. Some clones are missing from TCRdb's copy, which holds only in-frame ones; the method was immunoSEQ multiplex PCR. The sample holds 190,000 or so clones, roughly 86% seen once. Source material: PBMCs or T cells enriched from blood (not recorded which). The receptors derive from a woman younger than 45 who had recovered from COVID-19.

The chain combines TRBV30 with TRBJ2-5; TRBD1 is a possible D gene (6 bases). V was cut by 3 bases and J by 7 bases, with 15 bases left in between. Germline loops: CDR1 GTSNPN, CDR2 SVGIG (reference sequence). CDR3 size: 13 residues. DNA of the CDR3: TGTGCCTGGAGCAGTCAGGGGATAGGGACCCAGTACTTC. This codes for CAWSSQGIGTQYF.

V is TRBV5-1 and J is TRBJ1-1; D may be TRBD1 (5 bases). V lost 0 bases and J 0 bases, leaving 12 bases between the germline ends. CDR1 and CDR2 from the germline V gene are SGHRS and YFSETQ. CDR3 size: 16 residues. This chain's CDR3 is CASSLVGGGMNTEAFF. CDR3 in DNA: TGCGCCAGCAGCTTGGTCGGGGGTGGCATGAACACTGAAGCTTTCTTT.

The chain carries TRBV5-5 and TRBJ2-2, with 10 bases aligning to TRBD2. The germline gives CDR1 SGHKS, CDR2 YYEKEE (reference sequence). The CDR3 is 16 residues long. V lost 3 bases and J lost 1; bases outside the gene matches: 3. CDR3 sequence reads: CASSYWTSGNTGELFF. As DNA, the CDR3 is TGTGCCAGCAGCTACTGGACTAGCGGGAACACCGGGGAGCTGTTTTTT.

The chain combines TRBV13 with TRBJ2-6; 7 bases fit TRBD1. Losses at the gene ends were 4 bases for V and 3 bases for J; bases not matched to a gene: 9. CDR3 length: 17 residues. The V gene's germline CDR1 is PRHDT and CDR2 FYEKMQ (reference sequence). CDR3 sequence (DNA): TGTGCCAGCAGCTGGCACCTAGGGGGCTTTGGGGCCAACGTCCTGACTTTC. Translation gives CASSWHLGGFGANVLTF. The entire variable domain, with the rest obtained from reference TRBV13 and TRBJ2-6, is as follows: AAGVIQSPRHLIKEKRETATLKCYPIPRHDTVYWYQQGPGQDPQFLISFYEKMQSDKGSIPDRFSAQQFSDYHSELNMSSLELGDSALYFCASSWHLGGFGANVLTFGAGSRLTVL.

The V gene is TRBV6-5, the J gene TRBJ1-1, with D unresolved. The CDR3 contains 14 residues. Trimming took 0 bases from V and 1 from J, leaving 6 bases between them. Germline V gene lookup returns CDR1 MNHEY and CDR2 SVGAGI. This CDR3 is CASSYSEGNTEAFF. The CDR3 bases are TGTGCCAGCAGTTACTCTGAGGGGAACACTGAAGCTTTCTTT.

In nucleotides, the CDR3 is TGTGCCACCAGTGAACTGACAGGGCAAGGCTACACCTTC. Amino acid sequence: CATSELTGQGYTF. V usage is TRBV24-1 and J usage is TRBJ1-2, with TRBD1 matching 7 bases. This CDR3 region has 13 residues. The junction had 6 bases not matched to a gene; V was cut back by 4 bases and J by 8 bases. Germline V gene sequence: CDR1 KGHDR, CDR2 SFDVKD.

V and J are TRBV24-1 and TRBJ2-7; the match to TRBD1 covers 7 bases. The V segment lost 5 bases and the J segment 3 bases; nucleotides outside the gene matches: 6. CDR1 KGHDR and CDR2 SFDVKD come from the germline V gene. The CDR3 has 14 residues. CDR3 in amino acids: CATSARDRNYEQYF. CDR3 nucleotide sequence: TGTGCCACCAGTGCCCGGGACAGAAACTACGAGCAGTACTTC.

This chain links TRBV14 with TRBJ2-1; D is ambiguous. The germline gives CDR1 SGHDN, CDR2 FVKESK. The CDR3 runs to 11 residues. The V gene lost 2 bases and the J gene lost 9 bases, with 5 bases spanning the gap. CDR3 in DNA: TGTGCCAGCAGCCAAACTGGTGAGCAGTTCTTC. Translated, it gives CASSQTGEQFF.

The CDR3 reads CASSATGWGYEQYF. The DNA for the CDR3 is TGTGCCAGCAGTGCTACAGGGTGGGGGTACGAGCAGTACTTC. The rearrangement links TRBV28 to TRBJ2-7, with D perhaps TRBD1 (6 bases). V was trimmed by 5 bases and J by 4 bases, leaving 15 bases between them. Germline CDR1 and CDR2: MDHEN and SYDVKM. The length of the CDR3 is 14 residues.

This clone was observed a handful of times. V and J are TRBV7-8 and TRBJ2-3; D gene ambiguous. From germline, CDR1 is SGHVS and CDR2 FQNEAQ. V was cut by 5 bases and J by 10 bases, with 13 bases left in between. CDR3 size: 12 residues. The CDR3: CASSLRSGAQYF. The CDR3 DNA reads TGTGCCAGCAGCCTCCGTAGTGGTGCGCAGTATTTT. The whole variable domain, remainder taken from reference TRBV7-8 and TRBJ2-3, is GAGVSQSPRYKVAKRGQDVALRCDPISGHVSLFWYQQALGQGPEFLTYFQNEAQLDKSGLPSDRFFAERPEGSVSTLKIQRTQQEDSAVYLCASSLRSGAQYFGPGTRLTVL.

The V call is TRBV18, the J call TRBJ1-2; no firm D call. V was shortened by 2 bases and J by 7 bases, with 11 bases between the two germline ends. CDR1 and CDR2 from the germline V gene are KGHSH and LQKENI. CDR3 length equals 13 residues. In DNA form, the CDR3 reads TGTGCCAGCTCACCAAAGACAAGTACTGGCTACACCTTC. It yields the protein CASSPKTSTGYTF.

The V gene is TRBV5-1, the J gene TRBJ2-5, with 7 bases that match TRBD2. The V gene end was trimmed by 3 bases and the J gene end by 4 bases; junction bases not matched to a gene: 9. CDR3 length: 15 amino acids. Germline CDR1 and CDR2: SGHRS and YFSETQ. The CDR3 is CASSWEGTRGETQYF. CDR3 in DNA: TGCGCCAGCAGCTGGGAGGGAACCAGAGGAGAGACCCAGTACTTC. Together with reference TRBV5-1 and TRBJ2-5, the CDR3 gives the full variable domain: KAGVTQTPRYLIKTRGQQVTLSCSPISGHRSVSWYQQTPGQGLQFLFEYFSETQRNKGNFPGRFSGRQFSNSRSEMNVSTLELGDSALYLCASSWEGTRGETQYFGPGTRLLVL.

DNA of the CDR3: TGTGCCAGCAGTCTCGCCCGGACAGGGGTTAATTCACCCCTCCACTTT. This encodes CASSLARTGVNSPLHF. V usage is TRBV5-5 and J usage is TRBJ1-6; 9 nucleotides agree with TRBD1. V was pared by 5 bases and J by 6 bases, with 9 bases of the junction left unmatched. CDR1 SGHKS and CDR2 YYEKEE come from the germline V gene (reference sequence). This CDR3 region has 16 residues.

The chain couples TRBV5-1 to TRBJ1-2; 7 positions match TRBD1. Germline V gene data show CDR1 as SGHRS and CDR2 as YFSETQ. The CDR3 runs to 15 residues. With 0 bases clipped from V and 4 bases from J, the junction kept 6 bases outside the gene matches. CDR3 sequence: CASSLAVTGRYGYTF. The CDR3 coding sequence is TGCGCCAGCAGCTTGGCCGTGACAGGGCGCTATGGCTACACCTTC.

In this sample, this clone turned up a few times. The chain couples TRBV18 to TRBJ1-1, with TRBD1 matching 9 bases. V dropped 4 bases and J dropped 5; count of bases not matched to a gene: 8. The CDR3 runs to 15 residues. Germline assignment: CDR1 KGHSH and CDR2 LQKENI. The CDR3 reads CASSLRTGAATEAFF. The DNA of the CDR3 is TGTGCCAGCTCACTCAGGACAGGGGCAGCGACTGAAGCTTTCTTT.

Only a few counts were recorded for this clone. The gene calls are TRBV29-1 and TRBJ2-1; 10 nucleotides line up with TRBD1. The CDR3 is 15 amino acids. V lost 6 bases to trimming and J lost 2 bases; unmatched junction nucleotides: 7. CDR1 and CDR2 (germline): SQVTM, ANQGSEA. The CDR3 here is CSVDGTGEAYNEQFF. CDR3 DNA sequence: TGCAGCGTGGACGGGACAGGGGAGGCCTACAATGAGCAGTTCTTC.

V gene TRBV19 combines with J gene TRBJ2-5, with 8 bases identical to TRBD1. Germline CDR1 is LNHDA and CDR2 is SQIVND (reference sequence). The junction had 4 bases not matched to a gene; V was cut back by 5 bases and J by 5 bases. This CDR3 is 13 amino acids long. CDR3 bases: TGTGCCAGTAGTGCTCAGGGGGCCGAGACCCAGTACTTC. Amino acid sequence: CASSAQGAETQYF.

V and J are TRBV10-1 and TRBJ2-2; D possibly corresponds to TRBD2 (5 bases). V shed 7 bases and J shed 3 bases, with 30 bases lying between them. Germline V gene lookup returns CDR1 WNHNN and CDR2 SYGVQD (reference sequence). CDR3 size: 20 residues. Written as DNA, the CDR3 is TGCGCCAGCACCCTCCCGAGGGTCGGCCGATCGTTTGATTACACCGGGGAGCTGTTTTTT. It encodes CASTLPRVGRSFDYTGELFF.

The sample holds one count of this clone. V gene TRBV25-1 combines with J gene TRBJ2-5; D remains ambiguous. CDR1 MGHDK and CDR2 SYGVNS come from the germline V gene. The CDR3 sequence is 13 residues long. The V gene lost 7 bases and the J gene lost 5 bases, with 14 bases spanning the gap. CDR3 region: CASTKASWETQYF. The CDR3 DNA is TGTGCCAGCACCAAAGCGTCGTGGGAGACCCAGTACTTC.

This chain uses TRBV12-3 or TRBV12-4 with TRBJ1-1, with TRBD1 identical over 9 bases. Trimming cost V 6 bases and J 3 bases; bases outside gene matches: 2. The CDR3 runs 13 residues. CDR3 bases: TGTGCCAGCAGAGGGGACAGGGACACTGAAGCTTTCTTT. It translates to CASRGDRDTEAFF.

The chain's CDR3 is CASTGLAGTSEDTQYF. The CDR3 bases are TGTGCCAGCACGGGACTAGCGGGTACAAGTGAAGATACGCAGTATTTT. V usage is TRBV2 and J usage is TRBJ2-3; TRBD2 agrees at 12 bases. There are 16 residues in the CDR3. Unmatched junction bases numbered 10, after V lost 7 bases and J lost 5 bases. CDR1 and CDR2 from the germline V gene are SNHLY and FYNNEI.

The V gene is TRBV30, the J gene TRBJ1-5; TRBD1 might be the D (6 bases). This CDR3 has 13 amino acids. The V end was cut by 2 bases, the J end by 6 bases, with 11 bases between. Per the germline V gene, CDR1 is GTSNPN and CDR2 is SVGIG (reference sequence). CDR3 amino acids: CAWSSGALQPQHF. In DNA, the CDR3 is TGTGCCTGGAGTTCAGGGGCTCTTCAGCCCCAGCATTTT.

This clone appeared a single time. The gene calls are TRBV28 and TRBJ2-7; TRBD1 aligns across 8 bases. Trimming removed 3 bases from V and 6 bases from J; junction bases left unmatched: 7. This CDR3 spans 14 amino acids. Germline V gene lookup returns CDR1 MDHEN and CDR2 SYDVKM. The DNA of the CDR3 is TGTGCCAGCAGTTTCCGGACAGGGAGCTTCGAGCAGTACTTC. Encoded protein: CASSFRTGSFEQYF.

The chain employs TRBV2 and TRBJ1-1; D may be TRBD1 (5 bases). V lost 2 bases and J lost 5, with 21 bases in between. Germline V CDR1 and CDR2: SNHLY, FYNNEI. The CDR3 is 17 residues long. The CDR3 loop is CASSEFSQGSRGTEAFF. The CDR3 bases are TGTGCCAGCAGTGAATTTTCTCAGGGTTCAAGGGGAACTGAAGCTTTCTTT.

This clone qualifies as medium-sized. V usage is TRBV6-4 and J usage is TRBJ2-1; TRBD2 matches 9 bases. CDR3 length: 15 amino acids. The germline CDR1 and CDR2 sequences are MRHNA and SNTAGT. The J segment lost 8 bases and the V segment lost 3 bases, leaving 8 bases of the junction unmatched. The CDR3 is CASSERASGNDEQFF. DNA of the CDR3: TGTGCCAGCAGTGAGCGGGCTAGCGGGAACGATGAGCAGTTCTTC.

The chain uses TRBV5-1 and TRBJ2-1; TRBD2 matches 11 bases. The CDR3 spans 16 residues. Trimming removed 3 bases from V and 4 bases from J; junction bases left unmatched: 6. Germline CDR1 and CDR2: SGHRS and YFSETQ. The CDR3: CASSWLTSGTYNEQFF. In DNA form, the CDR3 reads TGCGCCAGCAGCTGGCTGACTAGCGGGACATACAATGAGCAGTTCTTC. The whole variable domain, remainder taken from reference TRBV5-1 and TRBJ2-1, is KAGVTQTPRYLIKTRGQQVTLSCSPISGHRSVSWYQQTPGQGLQFLFEYFSETQRNKGNFPGRFSGRQFSNSRSEMNVSTLELGDSALYLCASSWLTSGTYNEQFFGPGTRLTVL.

This chain uses TRBV4-2 with TRBJ2-7, with a possible D match to TRBD1 (6 bases). V lost 1 base and J lost 4, with 20 bases in between. This CDR3 has 17 amino acids. Germline V gives CDR1 LGHNA, CDR2 YNFKEQ. The CDR3 DNA reads as TGTGCCAGCAGCCAAGTCGGGACAAGCCTGGGGGTTTACGAGCAGTACTTC. It yields the protein CASSQVGTSLGVYEQYF.